One sample yielded the 3 T cell receptor beta chains listed below, sequenced in a study of cytomegalovirus exposure and HLA in healthy donors. TCRdb keeps only in-frame clones here, not all; method: immunoSEQ multiplex PCR. In the table there are around 190,000 clones, 80% to 85% of which are singletons. Sequencing input: PBMCs. Receptors were obtained from a woman younger than 45 in good health and CMV-seronegative.

This clone has just one count. The chain recombines TRBV5-1 with TRBJ1-1; D call uncertain. From germline, CDR1 is SGHRS and CDR2 YFSETQ. V lost 1 base to trimming and J lost 1 base, with 8 bases between them. This CDR3 region has 14 residues. The DNA for the CDR3 is TGCGCCAGCAGCTTGAACGGCGGGAACACTGAAGCTTTCTTT. This translates into CASSLNGGNTEAFF.

The chain links TRBV12-5 to TRBJ1-4; 8 positions agree with TRBD1. V shed 3 bases, J shed 10 bases, and the junction held 13 bases outside the gene matches. The CDR3 runs 16 residues. Germline CDR1 and CDR2: LGHNT and FRNRAP. CDR3 residues: CASGFSKDRVGLKLFF. CDR3 nucleotide sequence: TGTGCTAGTGGTTTCTCCAAGGACAGGGTTGGACTAAAACTGTTTTTT.

This rearrangement joins TRBV25-1 to TRBJ2-3; maybe TRBD2 (6 bases). The CDR3 totals 12 residues. Germline V gene sequence: CDR1 MGHDK, CDR2 SYGVNS. The V and J ends lost 5 bases and 9 bases respectively, with 12 bases between them. CDR3 nucleotides: TGTGCCAGCAGTCAAGGGCTAGCGACGCAGTATTTT. It codes for CASSQGLATQYF.